The 30 T cell receptor beta chains listed next were all sequenced from one sample in a study of blood T cell repertoires in COVID-19. TCRdb's table, derived via immunoSEQ multiplex PCR, lists solely in-frame clones and lacks some. The sample has 50,000 or so clones; roughly 85% are singletons. The sample comprised peripheral blood. The source of these receptors is a man between 65 and 85 years old with acute or convalescent COVID-19.

This clone was seen ten or more times. The chain couples TRBV24-1 to TRBJ2-1, with 9 bases identical to TRBD1. CDR1 is KGHDR and CDR2 is SFDVKD in the germline V gene. The CDR3 is made up of 16 amino acids. V shed 4 bases and J 3 bases; nucleotides not matched to a gene: 6. CDR3 coding DNA: TGTGCCACCAGTGAAAAGGGACAGGGATTCTACAATGAGCAGTTCTTC. As protein: CATSEKGQGFYNEQFF.

This clone was seen a few times. This chain links TRBV27 with TRBJ1-5; no clear D gene. Trimming stripped 6 bases from V and 7 bases from J, with 16 bases between. The CDR3 is made up of 14 amino acids. CDR1 MNHEY and CDR2 SMNVEV come from the germline V gene (reference sequence). The CDR3 bases are TGTGCCAGCAGCCTGGGGAGGGTCCAACAGCCCCAGCATTTT. Its protein product is CASSLGRVQQPQHF.

The genes are TRBV3-1 (or the pseudogene TRBV3-2) and TRBJ2-7, with a possible D match to TRBD1 (6 bases). The V end lost 4 bases, the J end lost 9 bases, and 22 bases lay between the germline ends. The CDR3 loop spans 15 amino acids. Germline lookup yields CDR1 LGHDT and CDR2 YNNKEL (reference sequence). The CDR3 spells CASSPYRDIGSRQYF. CDR3 in DNA: TGTGCCAGCAGCCCCTACCGGGACATCGGCTCCCGGCAGTACTTC.

Of note for this clone: Distinct nucleotide sequences in the sample also encode this CDR3. The V and J genes are TRBV28 and TRBJ2-5; D call uncertain. The CDR3 runs 17 residues. The germline V gene encodes CDR1 MDHEN and CDR2 SYDVKM. V gave up 11 bases and J gave up 5 bases, with 30 bases separating them. Here the CDR3 DNA reads TGTGCCTTCGGCAAGCTGGGCCCGATGGCCCGACGGGAGACCCAGTACTTC. Its protein product is CAFGKLGPMARRETQYF.

This clone was observed once. This sequence joins TRBV27 and TRBJ1-6; D remains unclear. Deletions cut 2 bases from V and 0 bases from J, with 14 bases between. From germline, CDR1 is MNHEY and CDR2 SMNVEV (reference sequence). CDR3 length: 18 amino acids. CDR3 nucleotides: TGTGCCAGCAGTTTAGAGCCCTCCTATTCCTCCTATAATTCACCCCTCCACTTT. It encodes CASSLEPSYSSYNSPLHF.

This chain joins TRBV5-4 and TRBJ2-1, with no clear D. Germline V gene data show CDR1 as SGHNT and CDR2 as YYREEE (reference sequence). CDR3 length: 12 amino acids. V shed 4 bases and J shed 5 bases, with 7 bases lying between them. The CDR3, as DNA: TGTGCCAGCAGCCTCTTAGACAATGAGCAGTTCTTC. As protein: CASSLLDNEQFF. Based on the CDR3 plus reference TRBV5-4 and TRBJ2-1, the full variable domain is ETGVTQSPTHLIKTRGQQVTLRCSSQSGHNTVSWYQQALGQGPQFIFQYYREEENGRGNFPPRFSGLQFPNYSSELNVNALELDDSALYLCASSLLDNEQFFGPGTRLTVL.

The genes are TRBV6-5 and TRBJ2-5; 15 bases fit TRBD2. Unmatched junction bases numbered 0, after V lost 6 bases and J lost 7 bases. Germline CDR1 reads MNHEY; CDR2 reads SVGAGI. This CDR3 comprises 13 residues. Here the CDR3 DNA reads TGTGCCAGCAGGGGACTAGCGGGAGGGACCCAGTACTTC. It translates to CASRGLAGGTQYF.

The V gene is TRBV28, the J gene TRBJ1-4; 7 nucleotides align to TRBD1. Trimming cost V 3 bases and J 5 bases; bases outside gene matches: 3. CDR3 size: 14 residues. Germline CDR1 and CDR2: MDHEN and SYDVKM. The CDR3, as DNA: TGTGCCAGCAGTTTGGGACAGATGAATGAAAAACTGTTTTTT. This gives the protein CASSLGQMNEKLFF.

The rearrangement joins TRBV7-2 to TRBJ2-3; 12 bases map to TRBD2. J lost 8 bases, V lost 3 bases, and 9 bases had no gene match. The CDR3 covers 16 residues. Germline lookup yields CDR1 SGHTA and CDR2 FQGNSA. This chain's CDR3 is CASSLMTSGGYRTQYF. CDR3 nucleotides: TGTGCCAGCAGCTTGATGACTAGCGGGGGTTATCGTACGCAGTATTTT.

The V gene is TRBV7-8, the J gene TRBJ2-1; D gene ambiguous. Trimming pared 5 bases from V and 10 bases from J, leaving 21 bases between. This CDR3 is 15 amino acids long. CDR1 and CDR2 from the germline V gene are SGHVS and FQNEAQ. The CDR3 protein is CASSDASRLVREQFF. The CDR3 coding sequence is TGTGCCAGCAGCGATGCTAGTCGCCTCGTTCGGGAGCAGTTCTTC.

This chain connects TRBV14 to TRBJ1-1; no reliable D call. This CDR3 contains 13 residues. Germline CDR1 is SGHDN and CDR2 is FVKESK. V gave up 4 bases and J gave up 1 base, with 7 bases separating them. CDR3 in DNA: TGTGCCAGCAGCCTGTTGAGGAACACTGAAGCTTTCTTT. Protein: CASSLLRNTEAFF.

The chain joins TRBV9 to TRBJ2-1; 7 positions agree with TRBD2. Per the germline V gene, CDR1 is SGDLS and CDR2 is YYNGEE. The CDR3 extends over 15 amino acids. V was clipped by 0 bases and J by 3 bases; unmatched bases: 3. In DNA, the CDR3 is TGTGCCAGCAGCGTAGGTGGCGGGAGCTACAATGAGCAGTTCTTC. Residues: CASSVGGGSYNEQFF.

This clone has more than one count but fewer than ten. The V call is TRBV12-5, the J call TRBJ2-7; 10 nucleotides match TRBD1. The CDR3 covers 14 residues. CDR1 and CDR2 from the germline V gene are LGHNT and FRNRAP. Losses at the gene ends were 6 bases for V and 2 bases for J; bases not matched to a gene: 4. The CDR3 here is CASGSGTGAYEQYF. The CDR3 region has the DNA TGTGCTAGTGGATCCGGGACAGGGGCCTACGAGCAGTACTTC.

The CDR3 here is CASSQGVGGYEQYF. CDR3 nucleotides: TGTGCCAGCAGCCAGGGGGTAGGAGGCTACGAGCAGTACTTC. The rearrangement uses TRBV11-3 and TRBJ2-7; 7 bases agree with TRBD1. With V trimmed by 5 bases and J by 3 bases, 7 bases remained unmatched. Germline values: CDR1 SGHNT, CDR2 YENEEA. This CDR3 is 14 amino acids long.

V and J are TRBV3-1 (or the pseudogene TRBV3-2) and TRBJ2-5; 7 positions agree with TRBD1. Germline-derived CDR1 and CDR2 are LGHDT and YNNKEL (reference sequence). The CDR3 consists of 16 residues. After removal of 3 bases from V and 0 bases from J, the junction contained 7 bases not matched to a gene. The CDR3 spells CASSQSTTGNQETQYF. Here the CDR3 DNA reads TGTGCCAGCAGCCAGAGTACGACAGGGAACCAAGAGACCCAGTACTTC.

The chain has TRBV19 and TRBJ1-2; 10 bases are a match to TRBD1. V was pared by 3 bases and J by 6 bases, with 4 bases of the junction left unmatched. Germline V lookup: CDR1 LNHDA, CDR2 SQIVND (reference sequence). The CDR3 is 14 residues long. As DNA, the CDR3 is TGTGCCAGTAGTATTGGGGACAGGGGCAATGGCTACACCTTC. This sequence encodes CASSIGDRGNGYTF. The full variable domain, completed using reference TRBV19 and TRBJ1-2, is DGGITQSPKYLFRKEGQNVTLSCEQNLNHDAMYWYRQDPGQGLRLIYYSQIVNDFQKGDIAEGYSVSREKKESFPLTVTSAQKNPTAFYLCASSIGDRGNGYTFGSGTRLTVV.

There are a few counts of this clone. The sample contains more than one DNA sequence encoding this CDR3. The chain links TRBV5-6 to TRBJ1-2; 7 bases agree with TRBD1. From germline, CDR1 is SGHDT and CDR2 YYEEEE. The CDR3 spans 13 residues. The J segment lost 6 bases and the V segment lost 0 bases, leaving 2 bases of the junction unmatched. CDR3 protein: CASSLGQGDGYTF. The DNA of the CDR3 is TGTGCCAGCAGCTTGGGACAGGGAGATGGCTACACCTTC. The whole variable domain, remainder taken from reference TRBV5-6 and TRBJ1-2, is DAGVTQSPTHLIKTRGQQVTLRCSPKSGHDTVSWYQQALGQGPQFIFQYYEEEERQRGNFPDRFSGHQFPNYSSELNVNALLLGDSALYLCASSLGQGDGYTFGSGTRLTVV.

The chain carries TRBV7-6 and TRBJ1-1; D ambiguous. The CDR3 loop spans 13 amino acids. The V gene lost 3 bases and the J gene lost 0 bases, with 5 bases spanning the gap. Germline CDR1 reads SGHVS; CDR2 reads FNYEAQ. The CDR3 DNA follows: TGTGCCAGCAGCTTTAGCATGAACACTGAAGCTTTCTTT. This encodes CASSFSMNTEAFF.

This chain uses TRBV7-2 with TRBJ1-6; 7 nucleotides agree with TRBD1. The CDR3 spans 15 residues. The trim removed 5 bases at V and 9 bases at J, leaving 10 bases unmatched. CDR1 is SGHTA, CDR2 FQGNSA, per germline. CDR3 amino acids: CASSHSEGAVSPLHF. The CDR3 nucleotides are TGTGCCAGCAGCCACTCAGAGGGGGCGGTTTCACCCCTCCACTTT.

This clone was observed once. V usage is TRBV12-3 or TRBV12-4 and J usage is TRBJ1-5; possibly TRBD1 for D (5 bases). V was clipped by 5 bases and J by 5 bases, with 10 bases between them. The CDR3 has 13 residues. In nucleotides, the CDR3 is TGTGCCAGCAGTGGACAAAGGGATCAGCCCCAGCATTTT. Residues: CASSGQRDQPQHF.

The chain couples TRBV5-4 to TRBJ2-5; the D is unclear. V gave up 3 bases and J gave up 5 bases, with 14 bases separating them. There are 14 residues in the CDR3. Per the germline V gene, CDR1 is SGHNT and CDR2 is YYREEE (reference sequence). CDR3 loop: CASSSRFRSETQYF. The CDR3 nucleotides read TGTGCCAGCAGCTCGCGATTCAGGTCGGAGACCCAGTACTTC.

The chain uses TRBV19 and TRBJ2-7; D perhaps matches TRBD1 (5 bases). Germline V gene lookup returns CDR1 LNHDA and CDR2 SQIVND (reference sequence). This CDR3 has 15 amino acids. Trimming removed 5 bases from V and 6 bases from J, with 20 bases in between. CDR3 loop: CASSPRTDIGLEQYF. The DNA for the CDR3 is TGTGCCAGTAGTCCACGGACGGACATCGGGCTCGAGCAGTACTTC. Based on the CDR3 plus reference TRBV19 and TRBJ2-7, the full variable domain is DGGITQSPKYLFRKEGQNVTLSCEQNLNHDAMYWYRQDPGQGLRLIYYSQIVNDFQKGDIAEGYSVSREKKESFPLTVTSAQKNPTAFYLCASSPRTDIGLEQYFGPGTRLTVT.

In this sample, this clone turned up once. The chain joins TRBV7-2 to TRBJ2-5; weak D call: TRBD2 (6 bases). Trimming took off 3 bases at V and 4 bases at J, with 12 bases between the two ends. The CDR3 totals 14 residues. Germline-derived CDR1 and CDR2 are SGHTA and FQGNSA. Here the CDR3 DNA reads TGTGCCAGCAGCTTCTTTAGGAGGGGAGAGACCCAGTACTTC. Translating gives CASSFFRRGETQYF.

The chain has TRBV5-4 and TRBJ2-3; tentative D call: TRBD1 (6 bases). The ends were cut back, 1 base at V and 2 bases at J, with 8 bases in the middle. The CDR3 sequence is 14 residues long. The germline V gene has CDR1 SGHNT and CDR2 YYREEE (reference sequence). The CDR3 region has the DNA TGTGCCAGCAGCTTGTCAGGGGTCACAGATACGCAGTATTTT. Residues: CASSLSGVTDTQYF.

J is TRBJ1-4 and V is TRBV28; 8 positions match TRBD1. Germline V lookup: CDR1 MDHEN, CDR2 SYDVKM. V lost 5 bases and J lost 3; bases outside the gene matches: 2. The CDR3 length is 14 residues. The CDR3 DNA follows: TGTGCCAGCAGTATGACAGGGGCTAATGAAAAACTGTTTTTT. Its translation: CASSMTGANEKLFF.

The chain combines TRBV6-5 with TRBJ2-2; 9 bases fit TRBD2. This CDR3 spans 15 amino acids. CDR1 and CDR2 (germline): MNHEY, SVGAGI. With 5 bases clipped from V and 6 bases from J, the junction kept 7 bases outside the gene matches. The CDR3 loop reads CASSLGTSIPGELFF. The CDR3 DNA reads as TGTGCCAGCAGTCTCGGGACTAGCATCCCCGGGGAGCTGTTTTTT.

The genes are TRBV19 and TRBJ1-4; 12 positions agree with TRBD1. In germline, CDR1 is LNHDA, CDR2 SQIVND (reference sequence). Unmatched junction bases numbered 9, after V lost 5 bases and J lost 8 bases. The CDR3 has 16 residues. The CDR3 sequence is CASSSTGQGAREKLFF. CDR3 nucleotides: TGTGCCAGTAGTTCCACGGGACAGGGGGCGAGGGAAAAACTGTTTTTT.

The genes are TRBV27 and TRBJ2-2; unclear D gene. Germline V CDR1 and CDR2: MNHEY, SMNVEV (reference sequence). V lost 6 bases to trimming and J lost 8 bases, with 10 bases between them. The CDR3 has 12 residues. The CDR3 loop is CASSPPVGELFF. DNA for the CDR3: TGTGCCAGCAGCCCCCCGGTGGGGGAGCTGTTTTTT.

This clone was picked up a small number of times. The chain joins TRBV27 to TRBJ1-4; 8 positions match TRBD1. The germline CDR1 and CDR2 sequences are MNHEY and SMNVEV (reference sequence). The CDR3 is made up of 16 amino acids. J gave up 4 bases and V 5 bases, and 9 bases lay outside the gene matches. Here the CDR3 reads CASSHRPGGGNEKLFF. CDR3 in DNA: TGTGCCAGCAGTCATCGGCCAGGGGGCGGTAATGAAAAACTGTTTTTT.

The genes are TRBV4-2 and TRBJ2-3; 11 bases map to TRBD2. With 3 bases clipped from V and 2 bases from J, the junction kept 4 bases outside the gene matches. The CDR3 covers 16 residues. Germline CDR1 LGHNA, CDR2 YNFKEQ. CDR3 amino acids: CASSHLLAGDTDTQYF. The CDR3 DNA sequence: TGTGCCAGCAGCCACCTACTAGCGGGAGACACAGATACGCAGTATTTT.